These T cell receptor beta chains were read from a single sample in a study of cytomegalovirus exposure and HLA in healthy donors. Some clones are missing from TCRdb's copy, which holds only in-frame ones; the method was immunoSEQ multiplex PCR. Of just under 250,000 clones detected, more than 75% appear once; the ten largest clones hold approximately 5.3%. The specimen was PBMCs. The receptor source for this set is a woman aged 40 to 55 in good health and CMV-seropositive. Both conserved end residues are part of each CDR3. A D gene is named only where the DNA matches it firmly. Size values are once, few and many counts, or a class for expanded clones, and some rows have none.

-	-	TRBJ2-7	TRBV7-9	13	CASSAPRGHEQYF	TGTGCCAGCAGCGCCCCAAGGGGCCACGAGCAGTACTTC
-	TRBD2	TRBJ2-1	TRBV15	15	CATSRSAGDYNEQFF	TGTGCCACCAGCAGGAGCGCGGGGGACTACAATGAGCAGTTCTTC
-	TRBD1	TRBJ2-3	TRBV27	14	CASSWQGATDTQYF	TGTGCCAGCAGTTGGCAGGGGGCCACAGATACGCAGTATTTT
-	-	TRBJ1-2	TRBV28	13	CASSLPQVKGYTF	TGTGCCAGCAGTCTACCCCAGGTTAAAGGCTACACCTTC
-	-	TRBJ1-1	TRBV7-9	18	CASSLLRDIWAMNTEAFF	TGTGCCAGCAGCTTACTTCGGGACATTTGGGCCATGAACACTGAAGCTTTCTTT
-	TRBD2	TRBJ2-3	TRBV15	14	CATAGLASTDTQYF	TGTGCCACCGCGGGACTAGCGAGCACAGATACGCAGTATTTT
few	-	TRBJ1-5	TRBV15	14	CATSRVQAGQPQHF	TGTGCCACCAGCAGAGTGCAGGCCGGTCAGCCCCAGCATTTT
-	TRBD1	TRBJ2-7	TRBV7-9	14	CASSFGTGGFEQYF	TGTGCCAGCAGCTTCGGGACAGGGGGCTTTGAGCAGTACTTC
-	-	TRBJ2-5	TRBV5-1	13	CASRISPQETQYF	TGCGCCAGCAGAATTAGCCCCCAAGAGACCCAGTACTTC
-	-	TRBJ2-2	TRBV11-3	16	CASSLWDLENTGELFF	TGTGCCAGCAGCCTATGGGACTTGGAGAACACCGGGGAGCTGTTTTTT
-	TRBD1	TRBJ2-3	TRBV11-3	14	CASSLGQGTDTQYF	TGTGCCAGCAGCCTTGGACAGGGCACAGATACGCAGTATTTT
few	-	TRBJ1-2	TRBV29-1	12	CSVSRDNYGYTF	TGCAGCGTGTCCCGGGACAATTATGGCTACACCTTC
-	-	TRBJ1-1	TRBV14	13	CASSRSYNTEAFF	TGTGCCAGCAGCCGATCCTATAACACTGAAGCTTTCTTT
-	-	TRBJ1-2	TRBV21-1	17	CASSKGIGTGERYGYTF	TGTGCCAGCAGCAAAGGAATCGGGACAGGGGAGAGGTATGGCTACACCTTC
-	-	TRBJ2-1	TRBV5-8	17	CASSLKLNRGYYNEQFF	TGTGCCAGCAGCTTGAAGCTAAATAGGGGGTACTACAATGAGCAGTTCTTC
-	TRBD2	TRBJ2-7	TRBV5-1	14	CASSKRDYRHEQYF	TGCGCCAGCAGCAAACGGGACTACCGCCACGAGCAGTACTTC
-	-	TRBJ1-4	TRBV30	14	CAWSEQSGVEKLFF	TGTGCCTGGAGTGAGCAATCGGGGGTGGAAAAACTGTTTTTT
-	TRBD2	TRBJ2-2	TRBV5-6	19	CASSWGTSGGYANTGELFF	TGTGCCAGCAGCTGGGGGACTAGCGGGGGTTACGCGAACACCGGGGAGCTGTTTTTT
-	TRBD1	TRBJ2-7	TRBV18	15	CASSPWDRSSYEQYF	TGTGCCAGCTCACCGTGGGACAGAAGCTCCTACGAGCAGTACTTC
-	TRBD1	TRBJ2-5	TRBV10-3	20	CAISESLGSHTGQGRETQYF	TGTGCCATCAGTGAGTCATTGGGGAGCCACACGGGACAGGGACGAGAGACCCAGTACTTC
-	-	TRBJ2-1	TRBV5-1	16	CASSLAGNFMYNEQFF	TGCGCCAGCAGCTTGGCAGGGAATTTTATGTACAATGAGCAGTTCTTC
once	-	TRBJ1-5	TRBV18	15	CASSPLDKSNQPQHF	TGTGCCAGCTCACCATTGGACAAAAGCAATCAGCCCCAGCATTTT
-	TRBD2	TRBJ2-1	TRBV6-6	13	CASSYSLWRGEFF	TGTGCCAGCAGTTATTCCCTCTGGCGGGGGGAGTTCTTC
-	-	TRBJ1-1	TRBV19	17	CASSIGYLRGKNTEAFF	TGTGCCAGTAGTATCGGTTACCTCAGAGGGAAAAACACTGAAGCTTTCTTT
-	TRBD1	TRBJ1-1	TRBV19	15	CASSTGGQGWNEAFF	TGTGCCAGTAGTACTGGGGGACAGGGCTGGAATGAAGCTTTCTTT
-	TRBD1	TRBJ1-1	TRBV6-1	15	CASSERGQGYSEAFF	TGTGCCAGCAGTGAAAGGGGACAGGGGTACAGCGAAGCTTTCTTT
-	-	TRBJ2-3	TRBV5-1	16	CASSLVAGASTDTQYF	TGCGCCAGCAGCTTGGTGGCGGGGGCTAGCACAGATACGCAGTATTTT
-	-	TRBJ2-1	TRBV6-5	15	CASSYARDSYNEQFF	TGTGCCAGCAGTTACGCCAGGGACTCCTACAATGAGCAGTTCTTC
-	-	TRBJ2-3	TRBV29-1	15	CSVEDLKGGTDTQYF	TGCAGCGTTGAAGATCTTAAGGGGGGGACGGATACGCAGTATTTT
-	TRBD1	TRBJ1-2	TRBV28	14	CASGRTGNSYGYTF	TGTGCCAGCGGAAGGACAGGGAACAGCTATGGCTACACCTTC
-	-	TRBJ1-3	TRBV7-9	14	CSSSQIASGNTIYF	TGTTCCAGCAGCCAGATCGCCTCTGGAAACACCATATATTTT
-	TRBD2	TRBJ2-5	TRBV4-1	20	CASSQVISGLAGGLQETQYF	TGCGCCAGCAGCCAAGTCATTTCGGGACTAGCGGGGGGCCTCCAAGAGACCCAGTACTTC
-	-	TRBJ2-5	TRBV6-5	13	CASSYQGRETQYF	TGTGCCAGCAGTTACCAGGGCCGAGAGACCCAGTACTTC
few	-	TRBJ1-1	TRBV18	13	CASSPSGNTEAFF	TGTGCCAGCTCACCTTCAGGAAACACTGAAGCTTTCTTT
-	TRBD1	TRBJ2-1	TRBV29-1	15	CSVVAGTGVHNEQFF	TGCAGCGTCGTGGCCGGGACAGGGGTCCACAATGAGCAGTTCTTC